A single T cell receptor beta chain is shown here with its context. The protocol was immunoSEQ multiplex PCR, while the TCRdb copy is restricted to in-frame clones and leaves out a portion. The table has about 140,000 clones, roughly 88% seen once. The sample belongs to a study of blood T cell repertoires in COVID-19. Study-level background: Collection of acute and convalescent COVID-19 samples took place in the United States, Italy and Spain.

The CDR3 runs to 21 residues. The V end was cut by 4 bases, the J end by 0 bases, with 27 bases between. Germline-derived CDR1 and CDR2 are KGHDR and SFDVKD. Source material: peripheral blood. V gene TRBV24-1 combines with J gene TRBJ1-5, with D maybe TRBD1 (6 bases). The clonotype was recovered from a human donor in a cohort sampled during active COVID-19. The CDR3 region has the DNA TGTGCCACCAGTGAGCTCATCAGACAGGAATCCCCCCTATATAGCAATCAGCCCCAGCATTTT. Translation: CATSELIRQESPLYSNQPQHF.